This T cell receptor (beta chain) originates from a study of immune evolution from preneoplasia to lung adenocarcinoma (dated by TCRdb to the early 2020s). At the level of the whole study: HLA loss of heterozygosity was found in more than 5.5% of AIS, about 16% of MIA and 25% to 35% of ADC lesions, and in no AAH lesions. The study profiled immune contexture across lung adenocarcinoma precursors and invasive adenocarcinoma using immune gene expression, TCR sequencing and multiplex immunofluorescence. Resected precursor lesions (AAH, AIS, MIA) and invasive adenocarcinomas were each compared against paired morphologically normal lung tissue. The sample size was set by how many specimens were available, not by a prior power calculation. The immune data were integrated with whole exome sequencing and methylation data from the same cohort of nodules. The overall cohort was made up of 53 patients with pulmonary nodules who had surgical resection. The TCR sequencing data were obtained from around 46 patients. It was reported in the study that about a hundred samples were used for TCR sequencing. POLYSOLVER was used to infer Class I HLA alleles from exome data, while LOHHLA was used to detect allele-specific HLA loss.

Resection was performed on patients in Japan or China between 2014 and 2017. Histologic diagnosis of each case was confirmed independently by two lung cancer pathologists on H&E slides. Premalignant or tumor cells were enriched for nucleic acid extraction by macro-dissection performed after pathologic assessment. DNA was isolated from FFPE tissue using the AllPrep DNA/RNA FFPE Kit. Points the paper makes about the study in general: Normal lung showed the highest clonality, whereas later-stage lesions appeared to have higher T cell density and diversity but lower clonality. Top T cell clone frequencies were highest in normal lung and appeared to decrease progressively from AAH through AIS, MIA and invasive adenocarcinoma. T cell clonality was highest in KRAS-mutant nodules compared with EGFR-mutant or double wild-type lesions. Because all patients were from Japan and China, applicability to Western populations was uncertain. Findings were based on association rather than direct causation; larger cohorts with long-term follow-up and longitudinal biopsies were deemed needed.

As encoded in the germline V gene (reference sequence), CDR1 is SEHNR while CDR2 is FQNEAQ. Germline trimming: 3 bases from V, 1 base from J; junction bases outside gene matches: 1. The CDR3 runs 15 amino acids, cysteine and phenylalanine included. Only the CDR3 portion is preserved as DNA: 45 bases, with reading frame beginning at the first base. Using the immunoSEQ hsTCRbeta Kit, TCR beta CDR3 regions were sequenced from DNA. In the paper's pipeline: The ImmunoSEQ Analyzer was used to analyse the TCR sequencing data. T cell clonality was calculated on productive rearrangements as 1 minus Pielou's evenness. To measure T cell diversity, the inverse Simpson index was applied to productive templates. T cell density was defined as TCR beta template counts normalized to usable DNA, with usable DNA estimated by amplifying and sequencing housekeeping genes. Two-sided Kruskal-Wallis tests were used to compare TCR metrics across histologic stages. This immuneACCESS table, as held by TCRdb, lists in-frame sequences with V and J called but not all clones. Of the missing ones, under half trace to an unresolved V gene in checked studies; the others have no known cause. The V and J calls and clone size come from that table; D and trimming were worked out from the DNA. The sample table records 6,500 to 10,000 clones; roughly 83% of these occur just once. The ten top clones hold about 2.3% of the sample.

Concerning this clone itself: Its antigen is still unknown. There are no base qualities to consult, and no much larger clone falls within one base.

The sample comprised FFPE invasive lung adenocarcinoma tissue. The sample's cell subset or site label, decoded: frankly invasive lung adenocarcinoma (ADC). This receptor was identified in a person aged 50-75 years with lung adenocarcinoma. The rearrangement combines TRBV7-9 with TRBJ2-3; 10 middle bases align to TRBD2. The CDR3 amino acid sequence is: CASSFGTSGTDTQYF. The nucleotide sequence reads as follows: TGTGCCAGCAGCTTTGGGACTAGCGGCACAGATACGCAGTATTTT. The variable domain in full, with residues beyond the CDR3 obtained from the reference TRBV7-9 and TRBJ2-3 genes, is DTGVSQNPRHKITKRGQNVTFRCDPISEHNRLYWYRQTLGQGPEFLTYFQNEAQLEKSRLLSDRFSAERPKGSFSTLEIQRTEQGDSAMYLCASSFGTSGTDTQYFGPGTRLTVL.